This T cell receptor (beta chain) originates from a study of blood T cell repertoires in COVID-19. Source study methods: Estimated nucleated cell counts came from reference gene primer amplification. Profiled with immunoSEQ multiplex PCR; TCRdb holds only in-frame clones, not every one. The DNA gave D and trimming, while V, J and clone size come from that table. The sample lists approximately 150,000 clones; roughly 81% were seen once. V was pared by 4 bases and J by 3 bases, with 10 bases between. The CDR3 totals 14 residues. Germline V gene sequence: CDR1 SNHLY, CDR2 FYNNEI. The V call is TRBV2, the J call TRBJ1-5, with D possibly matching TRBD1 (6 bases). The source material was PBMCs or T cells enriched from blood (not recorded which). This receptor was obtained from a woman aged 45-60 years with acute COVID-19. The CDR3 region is CASSAQGNNQPQHF. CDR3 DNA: TGTGCCAGCAGTGCACAGGGAAACAATCAGCCCCAGCATTTT.